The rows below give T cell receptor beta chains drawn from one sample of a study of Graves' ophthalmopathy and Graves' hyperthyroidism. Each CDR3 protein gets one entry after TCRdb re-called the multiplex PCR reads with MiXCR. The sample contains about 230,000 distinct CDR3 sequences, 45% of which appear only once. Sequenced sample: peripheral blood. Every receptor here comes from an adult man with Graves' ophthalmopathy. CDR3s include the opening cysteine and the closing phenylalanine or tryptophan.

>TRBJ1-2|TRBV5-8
CASSLANRGPGYTF
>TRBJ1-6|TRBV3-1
CASSPGQANSPLHF
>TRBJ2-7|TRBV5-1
CASSWDRTYEQYF
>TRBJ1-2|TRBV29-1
CSVTGEEFYGYTF
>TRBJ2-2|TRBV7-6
CASSSDSGVAGNTGELFF
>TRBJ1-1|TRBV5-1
CASSQGPTNTEAFF
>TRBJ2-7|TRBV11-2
CASRDGVKNEQYF
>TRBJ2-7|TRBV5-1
CASSPSAGGVYYEQYF
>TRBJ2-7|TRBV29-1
CSVEQGATYEQYF
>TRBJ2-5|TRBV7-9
CASSLLGYRGRRETQYF
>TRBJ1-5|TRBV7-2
CASSLEGEQPQHF
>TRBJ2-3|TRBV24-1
CATSDRRRGLTYF
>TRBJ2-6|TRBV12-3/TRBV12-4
CASTGSGLPRSGANVLTF
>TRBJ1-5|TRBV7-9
CASSFSGGGQPQHF
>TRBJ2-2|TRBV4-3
CASSQVTGTGGTGELFF
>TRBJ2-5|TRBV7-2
CASSPVGRGGGETQYF
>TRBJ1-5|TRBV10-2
CASMMTGDGQPQHF
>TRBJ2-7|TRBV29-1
CSVYGSYEQYF
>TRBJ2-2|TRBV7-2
CASSPPFMAGELFF
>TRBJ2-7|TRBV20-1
CSARAVPGQAYEQYF
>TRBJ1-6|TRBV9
CASSSFGVINSPLHF
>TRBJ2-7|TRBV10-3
CAISVGSSYEQYF
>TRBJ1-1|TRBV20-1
CSASGDARNTEAFF
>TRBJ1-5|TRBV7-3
CASSLEDQPQHF
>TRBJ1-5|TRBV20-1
CSAREGDQPQHF
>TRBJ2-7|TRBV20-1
CSARDPGEQYF
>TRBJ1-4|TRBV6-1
CASSVTNEKLFF
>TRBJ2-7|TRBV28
CASSLSGGSYIKYF
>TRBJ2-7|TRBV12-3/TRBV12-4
CASSLKDYEQYF
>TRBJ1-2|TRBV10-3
CASGLQGTYGYTF
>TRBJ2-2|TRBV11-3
CASSLVGGRNTGELFF
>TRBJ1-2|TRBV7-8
CASRPTRQVVGDGYTF
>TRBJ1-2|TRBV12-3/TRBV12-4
CASSLDSRDYGYTF
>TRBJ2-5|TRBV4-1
CASSQDPSKGETQYF
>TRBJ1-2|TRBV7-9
CASSLYPPKDRGYGYTF
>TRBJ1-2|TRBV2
CASSLYSANYGYTF
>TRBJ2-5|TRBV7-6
CASSTLGAAQETQYF
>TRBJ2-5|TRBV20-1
CSARDSGREETQYF
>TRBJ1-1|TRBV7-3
CASSLMENTGAFF
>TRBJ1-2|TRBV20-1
CSASPLQGYGYTF
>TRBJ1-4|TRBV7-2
CASSLGRDEKLFF
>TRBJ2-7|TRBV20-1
CSVPRWSYEQYF
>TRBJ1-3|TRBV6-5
CASSYSRTGGYTIYF
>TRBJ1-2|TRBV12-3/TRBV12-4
CASSSDRGSAYGYTF
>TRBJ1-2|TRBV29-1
CSVGGDSNYGYTF
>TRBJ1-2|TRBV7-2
CASSLGDSRNYGYTF
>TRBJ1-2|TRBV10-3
CASSQDVQTNYGYTF
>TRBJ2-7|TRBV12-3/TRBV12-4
CASRGQGNSYEQYF
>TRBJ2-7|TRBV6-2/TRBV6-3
CASRGAYEQYF